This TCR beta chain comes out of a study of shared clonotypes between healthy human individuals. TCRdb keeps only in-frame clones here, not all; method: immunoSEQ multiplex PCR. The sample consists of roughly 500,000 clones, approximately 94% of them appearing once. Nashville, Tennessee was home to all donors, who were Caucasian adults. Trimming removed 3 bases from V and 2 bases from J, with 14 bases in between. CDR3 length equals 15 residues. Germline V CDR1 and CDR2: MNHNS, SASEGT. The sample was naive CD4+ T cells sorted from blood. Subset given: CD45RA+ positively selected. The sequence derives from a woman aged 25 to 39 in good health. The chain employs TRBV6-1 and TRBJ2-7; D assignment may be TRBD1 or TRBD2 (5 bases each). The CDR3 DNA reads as TGTGCCAGCAGTGACCCGGGACGGCGACCCTACGAGCAGTACTTC. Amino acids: CASSDPGRRPYEQYF.